This TCR beta chain was documented in a study of CXCR3-negative and CXCR3-positive naive CD8 T cells. Of note for this clonotype: Its antigen is not known.

The method, 5' RACE with UMI labels, was used to prepare the TRB cDNA libraries. After re-calling the 5' RACE reads, TCRdb lists one entry per CDR3 protein, DNA absent. The ten most abundant clones cover roughly 0.48% of a sample with tens of thousands of distinct CDR3 sequences. Study-wide results and limits: Comparison of naive cells showed more hydrophobic TRB CDR3s in CXCR3-positive than in CXCR3-negative naive cells.

Germline values: CDR1 MNHNS, CDR2 SASEGT. The CDR3 extends over 13 amino acids. Sequencing was carried out using naive CXCR3+ CD8+ T cells from blood. This sample's subset: CD45RO-CCR7+CD27+CD95- naive CD8+ T cells expressing CXCR3 (TNR3+). The receptor's source is a human donor in good health. Some clones in this sample may be carry-over from other donors' samples. The gene calls are TRBV6-1 and TRBJ1-5. This CDR3 is CASEEGVNQPQHF.